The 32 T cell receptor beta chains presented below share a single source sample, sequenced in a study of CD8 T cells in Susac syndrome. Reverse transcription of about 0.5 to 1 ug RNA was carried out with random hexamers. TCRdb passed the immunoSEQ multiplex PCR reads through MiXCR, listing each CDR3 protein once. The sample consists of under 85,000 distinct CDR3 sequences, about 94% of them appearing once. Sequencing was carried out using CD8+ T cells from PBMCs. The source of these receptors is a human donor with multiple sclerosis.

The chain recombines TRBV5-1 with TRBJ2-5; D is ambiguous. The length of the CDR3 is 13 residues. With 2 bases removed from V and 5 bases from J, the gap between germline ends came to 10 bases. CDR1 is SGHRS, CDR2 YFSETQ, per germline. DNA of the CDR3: TGCGCCAGCAGCTTTGGTAGGGATGAGACCCAGTACTTC. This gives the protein CASSFGRDETQYF.

CDR3 in amino acids: CASSYSGDPAFF. The DNA of the CDR3 is TGTGCCAGCAGTTACTCGGGGGACCCAGCTTTCTTT. This chain joins TRBV6-6 and TRBJ1-1; perhaps TRBD1 as D (5 bases). Trimming pared 0 bases from V and 10 bases from J, leaving 9 bases between. This CDR3 is 12 amino acids long. Per germline, CDR1 MNHNY and CDR2 SVGAGI (reference sequence).

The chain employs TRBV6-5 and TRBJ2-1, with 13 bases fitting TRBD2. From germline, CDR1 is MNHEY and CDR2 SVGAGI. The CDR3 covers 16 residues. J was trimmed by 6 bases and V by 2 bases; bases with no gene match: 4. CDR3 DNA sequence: TGTGCCAGCAGTTACGAAGGGACTAGCGGGGTCAATGAGCAGTTCTTC. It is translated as CASSYEGTSGVNEQFF.

The CDR3 DNA is TGTGCCATATCTAGCGGAGACACAGATACGCAGTATTTT. This gives the protein CAISSGDTDTQYF. The chain recombines TRBV30 with TRBJ2-3, with 7 bases lining up with TRBD2. Per germline, CDR1 GTSNPN and CDR2 SVGIG (reference sequence). V gave up 8 bases and J gave up 2 bases; unmatched junction bases: 7. CDR3 length: 13 amino acids.

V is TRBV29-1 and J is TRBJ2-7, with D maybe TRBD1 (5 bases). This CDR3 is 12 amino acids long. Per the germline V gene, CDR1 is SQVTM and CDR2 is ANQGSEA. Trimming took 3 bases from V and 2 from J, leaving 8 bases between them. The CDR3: CSVEIQAYEQYF. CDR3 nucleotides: TGCAGCGTTGAGATACAGGCCTACGAGCAGTACTTC.

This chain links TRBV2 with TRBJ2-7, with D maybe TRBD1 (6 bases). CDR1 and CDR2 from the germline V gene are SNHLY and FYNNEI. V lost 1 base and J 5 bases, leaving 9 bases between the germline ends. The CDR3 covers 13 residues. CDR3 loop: CASSEDRANEQYF. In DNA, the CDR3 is TGTGCCAGCAGTGAAGACAGGGCTAACGAGCAGTACTTC.

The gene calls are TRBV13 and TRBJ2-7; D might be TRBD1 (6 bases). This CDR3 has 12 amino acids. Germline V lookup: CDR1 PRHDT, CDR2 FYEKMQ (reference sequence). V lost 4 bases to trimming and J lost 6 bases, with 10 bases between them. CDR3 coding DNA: TGTGCCAGCAGCTCCTCAGGGGCCGAGCAGTACTTC. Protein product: CASSSSGAEQYF.

CDR3 protein: CASSPRIGDTQYF. As DNA, the CDR3 is TGTGCCAGCAGTCCCCGGATTGGAGATACGCAGTATTTT. The J gene is TRBJ2-3, the V gene TRBV27; D is ambiguous. The CDR3 sequence is 13 residues long. V lost 5 bases and J lost 5, with 11 bases in between. Germline-derived CDR1 and CDR2 are MNHEY and SMNVEV (reference sequence).

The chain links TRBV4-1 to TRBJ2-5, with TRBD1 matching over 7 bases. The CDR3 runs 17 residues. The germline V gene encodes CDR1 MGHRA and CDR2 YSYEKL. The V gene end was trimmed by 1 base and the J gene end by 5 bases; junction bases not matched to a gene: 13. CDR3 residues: CASSQGPGQGVWETQYF. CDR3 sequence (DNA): TGCGCCAGCAGCCAAGGTCCGGGGCAGGGGGTGTGGGAGACCCAGTACTTC.

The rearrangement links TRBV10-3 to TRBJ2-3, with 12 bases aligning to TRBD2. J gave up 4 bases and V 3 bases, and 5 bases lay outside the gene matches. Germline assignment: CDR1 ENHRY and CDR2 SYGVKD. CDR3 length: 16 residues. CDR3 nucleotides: TGTGCCATCAGTGAAACTAGCGGGGGGCCCGCAGATACGCAGTATTTT. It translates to CAISETSGGPADTQYF.

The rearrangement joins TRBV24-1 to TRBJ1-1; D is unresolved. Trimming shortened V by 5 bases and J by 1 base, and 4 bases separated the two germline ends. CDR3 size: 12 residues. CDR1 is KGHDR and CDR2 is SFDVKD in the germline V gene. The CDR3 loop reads CATSAGNTEAFF. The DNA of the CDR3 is TGTGCCACCAGTGCTGGGAACACTGAAGCTTTCTTT.

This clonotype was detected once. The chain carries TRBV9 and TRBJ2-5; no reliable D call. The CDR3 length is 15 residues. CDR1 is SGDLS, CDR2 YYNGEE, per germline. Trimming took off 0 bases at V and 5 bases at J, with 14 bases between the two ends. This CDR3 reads CASSVGGSPAETQYF. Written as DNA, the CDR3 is TGTGCCAGCAGCGTAGGCGGCAGTCCCGCGGAGACCCAGTACTTC.

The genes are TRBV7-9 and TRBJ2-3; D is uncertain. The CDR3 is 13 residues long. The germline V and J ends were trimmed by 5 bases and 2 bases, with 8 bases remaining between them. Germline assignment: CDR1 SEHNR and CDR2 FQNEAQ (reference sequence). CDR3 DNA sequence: TGTGCCAGCAGCCCGAGCCTCACAGATACGCAGTATTTT. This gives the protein CASSPSLTDTQYF.

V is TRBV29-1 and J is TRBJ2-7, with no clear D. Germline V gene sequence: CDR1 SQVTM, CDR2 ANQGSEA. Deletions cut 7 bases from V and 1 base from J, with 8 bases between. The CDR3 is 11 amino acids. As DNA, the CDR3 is TGCAGCGCCTTTGAATCCTACGAGCAGTACTTC. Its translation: CSAFESYEQYF.

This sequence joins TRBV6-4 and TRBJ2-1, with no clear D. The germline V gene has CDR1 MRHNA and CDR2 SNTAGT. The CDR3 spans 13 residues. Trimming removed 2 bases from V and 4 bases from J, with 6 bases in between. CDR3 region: CASSDDKYNEQFF. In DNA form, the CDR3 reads TGTGCCAGCAGTGACGACAAGTACAATGAGCAGTTCTTC.

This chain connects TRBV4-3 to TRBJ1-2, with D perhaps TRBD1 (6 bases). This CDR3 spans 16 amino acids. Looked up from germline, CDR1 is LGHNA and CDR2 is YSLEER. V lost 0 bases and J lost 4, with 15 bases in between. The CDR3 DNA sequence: TGCGCCAGCAGCCAAGATACACAGGGCCGCGCCTATGGCTACACCTTC. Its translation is CASSQDTQGRAYGYTF.

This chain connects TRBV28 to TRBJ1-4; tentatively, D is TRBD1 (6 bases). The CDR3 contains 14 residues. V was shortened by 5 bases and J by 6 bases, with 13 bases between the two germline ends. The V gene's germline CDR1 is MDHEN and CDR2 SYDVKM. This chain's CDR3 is CASSPGQTDEKLFF. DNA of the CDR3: TGTGCCAGCAGTCCCGGACAGACGGATGAAAAACTGTTTTTT.

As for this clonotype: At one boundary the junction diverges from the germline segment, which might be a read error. CDR3 DNA: TGTGCCAGCAGCAAAGACAGGGAGGGCCCCTACGAGCAGTACTTC. Protein product: CASSKDREGPYEQYF. The chain is built from TRBV3-1 and TRBJ2-7, with D perhaps assigned TRBD1 or TRBD2 (7 bases each). CDR1 is LGHDT and CDR2 is YNNKEL in the germline V gene (reference sequence). The CDR3 runs to 15 residues.

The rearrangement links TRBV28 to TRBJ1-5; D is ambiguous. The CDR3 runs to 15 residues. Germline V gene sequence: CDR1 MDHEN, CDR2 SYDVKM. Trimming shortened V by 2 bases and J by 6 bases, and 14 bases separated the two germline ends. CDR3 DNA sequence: TGTGCCAGCAGTTTAATGGGAATTGGCGGTCAGCCCCAGCATTTT. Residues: CASSLMGIGGQPQHF.

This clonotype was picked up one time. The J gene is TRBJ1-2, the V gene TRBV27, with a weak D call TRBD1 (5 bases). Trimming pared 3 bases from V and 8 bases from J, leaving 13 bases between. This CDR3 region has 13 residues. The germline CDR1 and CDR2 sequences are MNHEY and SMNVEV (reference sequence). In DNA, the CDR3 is TGTGCCAGCAGTTTTCGACCAGGACAAGGCTACACCTTC. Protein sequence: CASSFRPGQGYTF.

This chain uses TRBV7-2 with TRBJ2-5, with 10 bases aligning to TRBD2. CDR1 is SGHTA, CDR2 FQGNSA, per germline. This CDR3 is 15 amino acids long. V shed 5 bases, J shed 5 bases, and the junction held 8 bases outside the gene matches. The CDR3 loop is CASSIAGLAQETQYF. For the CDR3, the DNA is TGTGCCAGCAGCATCGCGGGACTAGCGCAGGAGACCCAGTACTTC.

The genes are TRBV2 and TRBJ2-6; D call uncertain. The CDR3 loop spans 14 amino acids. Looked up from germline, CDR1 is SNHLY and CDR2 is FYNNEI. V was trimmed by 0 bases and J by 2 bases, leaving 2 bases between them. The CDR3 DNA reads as TGTGCCAGCAGTGAAGCGCCTGGGGCCAACGTCCTGACTTTC. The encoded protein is CASSEAPGANVLTF.

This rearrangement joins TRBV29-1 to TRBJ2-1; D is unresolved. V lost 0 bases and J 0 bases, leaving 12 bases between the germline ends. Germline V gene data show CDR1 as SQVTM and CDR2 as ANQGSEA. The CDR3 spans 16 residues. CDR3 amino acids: CSVEDQAENSYNEQFF. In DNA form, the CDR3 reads TGCAGCGTTGAAGATCAGGCAGAAAACTCCTACAATGAGCAGTTCTTC.

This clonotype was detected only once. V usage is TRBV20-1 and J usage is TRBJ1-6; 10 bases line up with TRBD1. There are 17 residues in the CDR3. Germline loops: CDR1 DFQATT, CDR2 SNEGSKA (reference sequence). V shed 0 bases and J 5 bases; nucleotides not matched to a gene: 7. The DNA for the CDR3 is TGCAGTGCTAGAGATGCGGACAGGGGGATGAATAATTCACCCCTCCACTTT. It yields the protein CSARDADRGMNNSPLHF.

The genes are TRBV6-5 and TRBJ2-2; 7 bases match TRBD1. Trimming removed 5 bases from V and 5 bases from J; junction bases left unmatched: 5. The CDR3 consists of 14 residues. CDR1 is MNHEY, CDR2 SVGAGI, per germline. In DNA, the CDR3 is TGTGCCAGCAGTGACAGGGTAGTAACCGGGGAGCTGTTTTTT. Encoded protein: CASSDRVVTGELFF.

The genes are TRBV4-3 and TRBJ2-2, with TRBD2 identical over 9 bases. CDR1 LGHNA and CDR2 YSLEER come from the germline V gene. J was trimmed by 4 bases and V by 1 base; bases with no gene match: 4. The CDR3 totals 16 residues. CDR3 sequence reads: CASSQGSGGLTGELFF. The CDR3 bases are TGCGCCAGCAGCCAAGGTAGCGGGGGCCTCACCGGGGAGCTGTTTTTT.

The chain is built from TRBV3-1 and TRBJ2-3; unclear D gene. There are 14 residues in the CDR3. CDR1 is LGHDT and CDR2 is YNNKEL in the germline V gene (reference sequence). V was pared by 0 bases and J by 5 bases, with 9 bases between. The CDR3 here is CASSQDPGLDTQYF. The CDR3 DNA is TGTGCCAGCAGCCAAGATCCCGGATTAGATACGCAGTATTTT.

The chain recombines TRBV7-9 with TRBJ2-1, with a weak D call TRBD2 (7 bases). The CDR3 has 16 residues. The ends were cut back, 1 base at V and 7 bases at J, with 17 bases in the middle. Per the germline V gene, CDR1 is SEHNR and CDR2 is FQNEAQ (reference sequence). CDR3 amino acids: CASSLGGGASLNEQFF. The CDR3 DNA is TGTGCCAGCAGCTTAGGAGGGGGGGCCTCATTGAATGAGCAGTTCTTC.

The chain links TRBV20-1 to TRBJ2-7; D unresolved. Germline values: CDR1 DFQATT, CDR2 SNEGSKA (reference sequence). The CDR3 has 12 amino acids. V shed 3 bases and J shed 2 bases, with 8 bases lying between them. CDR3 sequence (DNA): TGCAGTGCTAGTCACGGAGCCTACGAGCAGTACTTC. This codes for CSASHGAYEQYF.

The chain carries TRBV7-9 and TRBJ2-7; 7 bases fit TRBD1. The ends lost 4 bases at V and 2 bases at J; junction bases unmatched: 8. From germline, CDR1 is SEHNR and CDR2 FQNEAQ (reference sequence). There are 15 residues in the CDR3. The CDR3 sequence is CASSSTATGAYEQYF. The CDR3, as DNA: TGTGCCAGCAGCTCGACGGCTACAGGGGCCTACGAGCAGTACTTC.

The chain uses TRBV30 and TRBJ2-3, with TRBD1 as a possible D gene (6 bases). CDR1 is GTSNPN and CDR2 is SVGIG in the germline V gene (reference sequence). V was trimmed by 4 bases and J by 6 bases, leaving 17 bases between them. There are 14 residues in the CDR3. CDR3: CAWMAGAGWDTQYF. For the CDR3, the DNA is TGTGCCTGGATGGCAGGGGCTGGGTGGGATACGCAGTATTTT.

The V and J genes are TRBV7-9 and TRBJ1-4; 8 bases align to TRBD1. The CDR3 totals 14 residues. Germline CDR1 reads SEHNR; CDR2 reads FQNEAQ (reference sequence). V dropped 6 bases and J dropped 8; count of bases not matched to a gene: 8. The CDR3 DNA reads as TGTGCCAGCAGTTTGGACAGGGAACGGGAAAAACTGTTTTTT. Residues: CASSLDREREKLFF.